The entry below describes one TCR beta chain. Its antigen remains unidentified. The data belong to a study of post-analysis software for immune sequencing data. Study outcomes and limitations: In patients, about 5 TRBV segments were more frequent than in controls, with TRBV5-6, TRBV5-1 and TRBV20-1 among them.

The authors incorporated unique molecular identifiers into the TCR beta cDNA libraries. MiXCR, applied by TCRdb to the PCR reads, yields one record per CDR3 protein. The table has roughly 730,000 distinct CDR3 sequences, 25% to 30% seen once. V shed 3 bases and J shed 4 bases, with 9 bases lying between them. There are 13 residues in the CDR3. CDR1 is SNHLY and CDR2 is FYNNEI in the germline V gene. The receptor was derived from a girl aged 10 to 17 with multiple sclerosis. The sequencing sample was made of blood. This chain links TRBV2 with TRBJ2-5, with a possible D match to TRBD1 (6 bases). CDR3 nucleotide sequence: TGTGCCAGCAGTGACAGGGGCCCAGAGACCCAGTACTTC. Encoded protein: CASSDRGPETQYF.